One and the same sample provided the 7 T cell receptor beta chains below, sequenced in a study of cytomegalovirus exposure and HLA in healthy donors listed by TCRdb under 2017. The library was produced with the immunoSEQ multiplex PCR assay. For the multiplex PCR, a mixture combining 60 forward primers for TCR Vbeta segments and 13 reverse primers for TCR Jbeta segments was used. The source is immuneACCESS, and TCRdb retained only in-frame sequences with V and J called. Part of the clones is not carried over; for the studies checked, unresolved V genes explain less than half of this, and the remainder is unexplained. This sample has 110,000 or so clones in its table, and around 77% of those were observed once. Of the sample, 16% is held by the ten largest clones. The material sequenced was PBMCs. Receptors were obtained from a man aged 50 or older in good health and CMV-seropositive.

In its sample, this clone was seen a few times. The DNA for the CDR3 is TGTGCCACCAGAATAGGCGGGGGGTATAGCACAGATACGCAGTATTTT. Translated: CATRIGGGYSTDTQYF. The rearrangement joins TRBV15 to TRBJ2-3; 8 positions agree with TRBD2. The V and J ends lost 6 bases and 0 bases, in that order; junction bases with no gene match: 8. Germline CDR1 is LNHNV and CDR2 is YYDKDF (reference sequence). CDR3 length: 16 residues.

The chain links TRBV7-2 to TRBJ2-1; 11 bases line up with TRBD2. Germline CDR1 SGHTA, CDR2 FQGNSA. This CDR3 spans 16 amino acids. V was clipped by 5 bases and J by 3 bases; unmatched bases: 6. The CDR3 protein is CASSTRLAGRYNEQFF. In DNA form, the CDR3 reads TGTGCCAGCAGCACCCGACTAGCGGGGCGCTACAATGAGCAGTTCTTC.

The chain links TRBV15 to TRBJ2-5; weak D call: TRBD1 (7 bases). The CDR3 is 15 amino acids. Germline V gene data show CDR1 as LNHNV and CDR2 as YYDKDF (reference sequence). Trimming pared 5 bases from V and 2 bases from J, leaving 15 bases between. The CDR3 nucleotides are TGTGCCACCAGCCCCGGGGGCAGGGGGCAAGAGACCCAGTACTTC. It is translated as CATSPGGRGQETQYF.

V gene TRBV11-2 combines with J gene TRBJ1-2, with 8 bases lining up with TRBD1. V was clipped by 4 bases and J by 0 bases; unmatched bases: 13. This CDR3 comprises 18 residues. From germline, CDR1 is SGHAT and CDR2 FQNNGV. CDR3 sequence (DNA): TGTGCCAGCAGCTCCGGGCGGCCAGGGGGCCTGACTAACTATGGCTACACCTTC. Amino acids: CASSSGRPGGLTNYGYTF.

The chain uses TRBV27 and TRBJ2-1; possible D gene TRBD1, 6 bases. V was clipped by 1 base and J by 4 bases, with 11 bases between them. There are 15 residues in the CDR3. CDR1 MNHEY and CDR2 SMNVEV come from the germline V gene (reference sequence). The CDR3 loop is CASSLWAGTYNEQFF. CDR3 bases: TGTGCCAGCAGTTTATGGGCAGGGACATACAATGAGCAGTTCTTC.

This sequence joins TRBV6-1 and TRBJ1-2; tentatively, D is TRBD1 (6 bases). Per germline, CDR1 MNHNS and CDR2 SASEGT. Trimming removed 7 bases at V and 4 bases at J, with 16 bases between. The CDR3 runs to 14 residues. As DNA, the CDR3 is TGTGCCAGCACCCGAACAGGGAACCTCTATGGCTACACCTTC. Its protein is CASTRTGNLYGYTF.

This chain uses TRBV11-2 with TRBJ2-7, with TRBD1 as a possible D gene (6 bases). Germline CDR1 is SGHAT and CDR2 is FQNNGV. V lost 1 base to trimming and J lost 2 bases, with 9 bases between them. CDR3 length equals 14 residues. CDR3 sequence (DNA): TGTGCCAGCAGCTTAGGGACAGTTCCCTACGAGCAGTACTTC. As protein: CASSLGTVPYEQYF.